These 29 T cell receptor beta chains were all obtained from the same sample, sequenced in a study of blood T cell repertoires in COVID-19. The assay was immunoSEQ multiplex PCR, and TCRdb's table has in-frame clones only and misses some. The data contain under 150,000 clones, roughly 84% of them singletons. The sequencing input was peripheral blood. These receptors all come from a man aged 35 to 55 with acute or convalescent COVID-19.

The CDR3 loop is CASSLDRMSNQPQHF. As DNA, the CDR3 is TGTGCCAGCAGCTTAGACAGGATGAGCAATCAGCCCCAGCATTTT. J is TRBJ1-5 and V is TRBV7-8; D may be TRBD1 (5 bases). Germline V gives CDR1 SGHVS, CDR2 FQNEAQ. The CDR3 contains 15 residues. The V end was cut by 1 base, the J end by 1 base, with 8 bases between.

The rearrangement uses TRBV24-1 and TRBJ2-7; 7 bases match TRBD1. The trim removed 4 bases at V and 6 bases at J, leaving 8 bases unmatched. The germline gives CDR1 KGHDR, CDR2 SFDVKD. This CDR3 comprises 14 residues. CDR3 residues: CATSDETGSAEQYF. CDR3 nucleotides: TGTGCCACCAGTGACGAGACAGGGTCGGCCGAGCAGTACTTC.

This rearrangement joins TRBV18 to TRBJ1-1; possibly TRBD1 for D (6 bases). V was pared by 3 bases and J by 3 bases, with 11 bases between. The CDR3 consists of 14 residues. Germline V gene data show CDR1 as KGHSH and CDR2 as LQKENI. In DNA form, the CDR3 reads TGTGCCAGCTCACCTATACAGGGCCACACTGAAGCTTTCTTT. Protein product: CASSPIQGHTEAFF.

The V call is TRBV24-1, the J call TRBJ2-3, with D possibly being TRBD2 (6 bases). Trimming removed 2 bases at V and 2 bases at J, with 7 bases between. The CDR3 runs to 14 residues. CDR1 is KGHDR, CDR2 SFDVKD, per germline. CDR3 nucleotides: TGTGCCACCAGTGATTGGGGGGACACAGATACGCAGTATTTT. It is translated as CATSDWGDTDTQYF.

CDR3 protein: CASSLQGGEKLFF. The CDR3 nucleotides are TGTGCCAGCAGTTTACAGGGTGGTGAAAAACTGTTTTTT. This sequence joins TRBV28 and TRBJ1-4; perhaps TRBD1 as D (5 bases). The CDR3 consists of 13 residues. V lost 2 bases to trimming and J lost 7 bases, with 8 bases between them. The V gene's germline CDR1 is MDHEN and CDR2 SYDVKM.

J is TRBJ2-2 and V is TRBV9; TRBD2 matches 7 bases. Trimming removed 1 base from V and 6 bases from J; junction bases left unmatched: 12. CDR1 and CDR2 (germline): SGDLS, YYNGEE. This CDR3 is built from 17 residues. CDR3 sequence (DNA): TGTGCCAGCAGCGTACAGGTCATGGGCGGGGGATCCGGGGAGCTGTTTTTT. This codes for CASSVQVMGGGSGELFF.

The V call is TRBV7-8, the J call TRBJ1-2, with unresolved D. This CDR3 region has 13 residues. Germline V gene lookup returns CDR1 SGHVS and CDR2 FQNEAQ. V shed 4 bases and J shed 0 bases, with 6 bases lying between them. The CDR3 nucleotides read TGTGCCAGCAGCTATGGCCCTAACTATGGCTACACCTTC. Amino acids: CASSYGPNYGYTF.

V is TRBV19 and J is TRBJ1-5; D is unresolved. Germline CDR1 reads LNHDA; CDR2 reads SQIVND (reference sequence). V was clipped by 7 bases and J by 2 bases, with 6 bases between them. The CDR3 is 12 residues long. DNA for the CDR3: TGTGCCAGTAAACGGGGCAATCAGCCCCAGCATTTT. It yields the protein CASKRGNQPQHF. Based on the CDR3 plus reference TRBV19 and TRBJ1-5, the full variable domain is DGGITQSPKYLFRKEGQNVTLSCEQNLNHDAMYWYRQDPGQGLRLIYYSQIVNDFQKGDIAEGYSVSREKKESFPLTVTSAQKNPTAFYLCASKRGNQPQHFGDGTRLSIL.

This chain connects TRBV15 to TRBJ2-1, with D possibly being TRBD1 (6 bases). The germline V and J ends were trimmed by 7 bases and 7 bases, with 14 bases remaining between them. Germline V gene data show CDR1 as LNHNV and CDR2 as YYDKDF (reference sequence). This CDR3 contains 13 residues. The CDR3: CATTGPQGNEQFF. In DNA form, the CDR3 reads TGTGCCACCACCGGCCCACAGGGAAATGAGCAGTTCTTC.

The chain carries TRBV21-1 and TRBJ1-5. TRBV21-1 is tagged as a pseudogene. This CDR3 is built from 15 residues. For the CDR3, the DNA is TGTGCCAGCAGCACCTATATCCGGAGCAATCAGCCCCAGCATTTT. As protein: CASSTYIRSNQPQHF.

The chain recombines TRBV2 with TRBJ2-7; TRBD1 matches 10 bases. CDR1 is SNHLY and CDR2 is FYNNEI in the germline V gene. The length of the CDR3 is 14 residues. Trimming cost V 3 bases and J 3 bases; bases outside gene matches: 2. In DNA form, the CDR3 reads TGTGCCAGCAGTGACGGGACAGGGGTCTACGAGCAGTACTTC. Translated, it gives CASSDGTGVYEQYF.

V and J are TRBV2 and TRBJ1-2; 9 nucleotides align to TRBD1. V lost 5 bases to trimming and J lost 4 bases; unmatched junction nucleotides: 5. This CDR3 region has 14 residues. Germline V gene data show CDR1 as SNHLY and CDR2 as FYNNEI. As DNA, the CDR3 is TGTGCCAGCAGTCTTGAACAGGGGGCCTATGGCTACACCTTC. As protein: CASSLEQGAYGYTF.

The chain couples TRBV9 to TRBJ2-5; 10 bases align to TRBD2. The length of the CDR3 is 15 residues. Germline assignment: CDR1 SGDLS and CDR2 YYNGEE. V dropped 4 bases and J dropped 4; count of bases not matched to a gene: 7. The CDR3 region has the DNA TGTGCCAGCAGCCCATCCCCTAGCGGGGGAGAGACCCAGTACTTC. Its translation is CASSPSPSGGETQYF. Drawing the rest from reference TRBV9 and TRBJ2-5, the complete variable domain is DSGVTQTPKHLITATGQRVTLRCSPRSGDLSVYWYQQSLDQGLQFLIQYYNGEERAKGNILERFSAQQFPDLHSELNLSSLELGDSALYFCASSPSPSGGETQYFGPGTRLLVL.

This chain links TRBV7-8 with TRBJ1-1, with 8 nucleotides matching TRBD1. Germline V gives CDR1 SGHVS, CDR2 FQNEAQ. This CDR3 has 13 residues. The trim removed 4 bases at V and 4 bases at J, leaving 2 bases unmatched. CDR3 bases: TGTGCCAGCAGCTCACAGGGGGGCACTGAAGCTTTCTTT. Protein product: CASSSQGGTEAFF. The variable domain in full, with the rest retrieved from reference TRBV7-8 and TRBJ1-1, is GAGVSQSPRYKVAKRGQDVALRCDPISGHVSLFWYQQALGQGPEFLTYFQNEAQLDKSGLPSDRFFAERPEGSVSTLKIQRTQQEDSAVYLCASSSQGGTEAFFGQGTRLTVV.

This clone was counted only a few times. The rearrangement uses TRBV4-1 and TRBJ2-7; 7 nucleotides align to TRBD2. V shed 1 base and J 6 bases; nucleotides not matched to a gene: 9. Germline assignment: CDR1 MGHRA and CDR2 YSYEKL. The CDR3 spans 15 residues. The CDR3 bases are TGCGCCAGCAGCCAAGTCTGGCTAGCGGACGCCGAGCAGTACTTC. Translated, it gives CASSQVWLADAEQYF.

The chain couples TRBV27 to TRBJ2-7; 7 bases align to TRBD1. CDR1 MNHEY and CDR2 SMNVEV come from the germline V gene (reference sequence). J was trimmed by 3 bases and V by 6 bases; bases with no gene match: 8. The CDR3 is 14 residues long. The CDR3 sequence is CASSPGQLGYEQYF. The DNA of the CDR3 is TGTGCCAGCAGCCCGGGACAGTTGGGCTACGAGCAGTACTTC.

The chain links TRBV2 to TRBJ1-2, with 8 bases matching TRBD1. The J segment lost 0 bases and the V segment lost 7 bases, leaving 4 bases of the junction unmatched. Germline-derived CDR1 and CDR2 are SNHLY and FYNNEI. CDR3 length equals 14 residues. The CDR3 reads CASIPGQANYGYTF. The CDR3 nucleotides read TGTGCCAGCATACCGGGACAGGCTAACTATGGCTACACCTTC.

V is TRBV12-3 or TRBV12-4 and J is TRBJ1-1; 7 nucleotides match TRBD1. The CDR3 sequence is 12 residues long. Trimming cost V 7 bases and J 11 bases; bases outside gene matches: 10. The CDR3 bases are TGTGCCAGCACCTTAAGACAGGGAAGGGCTTTCTTT. This translates into CASTLRQGRAFF.

The DNA for the CDR3 is TGTGCCAGCAGCCATGGACAGTACCAAGAGACCCAGTACTTC. It is translated as CASSHGQYQETQYF. The V and J genes are TRBV7-9 and TRBJ2-5, with D maybe TRBD1 (6 bases). The V gene lost 5 bases and the J gene lost 0 bases, with 10 bases spanning the gap. The germline CDR1 and CDR2 sequences are SEHNR and FQNEAQ (reference sequence). The CDR3 runs to 14 residues.

Of note for this clone: This same CDR3 is encoded by further DNA sequences in the sample. This rearrangement joins TRBV18 to TRBJ1-5; possibly TRBD1 for D (6 bases). Germline V gene sequence: CDR1 KGHSH, CDR2 LQKENI. The V end lost 6 bases, the J end lost 4 bases, and 10 bases lay between the germline ends. This CDR3 spans 13 amino acids. CDR3 residues: CASSPDRNQPQHF. For the CDR3, the DNA is TGTGCCAGCTCGCCCGACAGGAATCAGCCCCAGCATTTT.

The gene calls are TRBV3-1 (or the pseudogene TRBV3-2) and TRBJ2-3, with 7 bases lining up with TRBD2. After removal of 0 bases from V and 3 bases from J, the junction contained 6 bases not matched to a gene. CDR1 and CDR2 from the germline V gene are LGHDT and YNNKEL (reference sequence). The CDR3 length is 16 residues. The CDR3 protein is CASSQDPSGITDTQYF. The CDR3 coding sequence is TGTGCCAGCAGCCAAGATCCCAGCGGGATAACAGATACGCAGTATTTT.

This clone was observed once. The chain couples TRBV11-2 to TRBJ2-4; possible D gene TRBD2, 6 bases. The CDR3 extends over 12 amino acids. Germline CDR1 is SGHAT and CDR2 is FQNNGV. V was trimmed by 4 bases and J by 10 bases, leaving 11 bases between them. CDR3 region: CASSSGVPIQYF. In nucleotides, the CDR3 is TGTGCCAGCAGCTCGGGGGTCCCAATTCAGTACTTC.

The chain links TRBV24-1 to TRBJ2-1; the match to TRBD1 covers 8 bases. This CDR3 comprises 13 residues. Per germline, CDR1 KGHDR and CDR2 SFDVKD. V lost 5 bases to trimming and J lost 7 bases; unmatched junction nucleotides: 3. The CDR3 loop is CATSGYRGNEQFF. The CDR3 DNA sequence: TGTGCCACCAGTGGATACAGGGGGAATGAGCAGTTCTTC.

The V and J genes are TRBV19 and TRBJ2-7, with a tentative D call TRBD2 (5 bases). The germline V gene encodes CDR1 LNHDA and CDR2 SQIVND (reference sequence). Trimming took 2 bases from V and 2 from J, leaving 13 bases between them. This CDR3 spans 15 amino acids. CDR3 amino acids: CASSIFGNPPYEQYF. The CDR3 DNA reads TGTGCCAGTAGTATATTCGGGAATCCCCCCTACGAGCAGTACTTC.

The gene calls are TRBV30 and TRBJ1-3, with TRBD1 as a possible D gene (5 bases). There are 14 residues in the CDR3. From germline, CDR1 is GTSNPN and CDR2 SVGIG (reference sequence). The V gene lost 4 bases and the J gene lost 4 bases, with 14 bases spanning the gap. The CDR3: CAWNRGLSGNTIYF. The CDR3 nucleotides read TGTGCCTGGAATCGGGGACTATCAGGAAACACCATATATTTT.

CDR3 sequence (DNA): TGTGCCAGCTCACCTAGTCGGGGGGCGACTGGAAACACCATATATTTT. Protein product: CASSPSRGATGNTIYF. The chain combines TRBV18 with TRBJ1-3; D might be TRBD1 (6 bases). V gave up 3 bases and J gave up 2 bases, with 14 bases separating them. CDR3 size: 16 residues. The V gene's germline CDR1 is KGHSH and CDR2 LQKENI.

V gene TRBV30 combines with J gene TRBJ2-3, with D possibly being TRBD2 (6 bases). V was clipped by 0 bases and J by 2 bases, with 9 bases between them. Germline V gene data show CDR1 as GTSNPN and CDR2 as SVGIG (reference sequence). The CDR3 covers 14 residues. CDR3 sequence reads: CAWSVGLNTDTQYF. CDR3 sequence (DNA): TGTGCCTGGAGTGTGGGACTGAACACAGATACGCAGTATTTT.

In DNA, the CDR3 is TGTGCCAGCAGCTTGGCCGGGATGTCAGCAACCCTAGCCAAAAACATTCAGTACTTC. The encoded protein is CASSLAGMSATLAKNIQYF. J is TRBJ2-4 and V is TRBV5-6; a weak D match, TRBD2 (5 bases). The V end was cut by 0 bases, the J end by 0 bases, with 19 bases between. Germline CDR1 SGHDT, CDR2 YYEEEE. The CDR3 runs to 19 residues.

The V and J genes are TRBV30 and TRBJ2-7; maybe TRBD2 (6 bases). The germline V and J ends were trimmed by 3 bases and 6 bases, with 18 bases remaining between them. CDR1 GTSNPN and CDR2 SVGIG come from the germline V gene (reference sequence). The CDR3 is 14 amino acids. CDR3 protein: CAWRDWQKGGEQYF. In DNA form, the CDR3 reads TGTGCCTGGAGAGACTGGCAGAAGGGAGGCGAGCAGTACTTC.